The 27 T cell receptor beta chains reported below all come from one sample, sequenced in a study of CD8 T cells in Susac syndrome. RNA in amounts of roughly 0.45 to 1 ug was reverse transcribed with random hexamers. In TCRdb, the immunoSEQ multiplex PCR reads were re-called with MiXCR into one record per CDR3 protein. This table holds 210,000 or so distinct CDR3 sequences, roughly 92% found once. The specimen sequenced was CD8+ T cells from PBMCs. These receptors were taken from a human donor with multiple sclerosis.

CDR3 bases: TGTGCCAGCAGCTTAGGAGCAGGGGGCATAGAGACCCAGTACTTC. Translation gives CASSLGAGGIETQYF. The chain carries TRBV7-8 and TRBJ2-5; 8 bases align to TRBD1. The germline gives CDR1 SGHVS, CDR2 FQNEAQ. Trimming removed 1 base from V and 4 bases from J; junction bases left unmatched: 5. The CDR3 length is 15 residues.

The chain couples TRBV5-6 to TRBJ2-1, with TRBD1 as a possible D gene (5 bases). V shed 4 bases and J shed 10 bases, with 12 bases lying between them. The CDR3 runs to 12 residues. Germline CDR1 reads SGHDT; CDR2 reads YYEEEE. As DNA, the CDR3 is TGTGCCAGCAGCCCAGATAGACAGGAGCAGTTCTTC. Protein product: CASSPDRQEQFF.

J is TRBJ2-7 and V is TRBV18; 7 positions agree with TRBD2. This CDR3 region has 16 residues. Trimming cost V 1 base and J 1 base; bases outside gene matches: 7. CDR1 and CDR2 from the germline V gene are KGHSH and LQKENI. CDR3 in amino acids: CASSPRGGVSSYEQYF. The CDR3 DNA sequence: TGTGCCAGCTCACCACGGGGGGGGGTCAGTTCCTACGAGCAGTACTTC.

The gene calls are TRBV12-3 or TRBV12-4 and TRBJ2-7; TRBD1 agrees at 8 bases. This CDR3 comprises 16 residues. V gave up 3 bases and J gave up 4 bases; unmatched junction bases: 11. CDR3 sequence: CASSLSGDRGAYEQYF. The CDR3 DNA reads as TGTGCCAGCAGTTTGTCAGGCGACAGGGGTGCTTACGAGCAGTACTTC.

The genes are TRBV13 and TRBJ2-1; 12 nucleotides align to TRBD2. This CDR3 spans 18 amino acids. V lost 3 bases and J lost 4; bases outside the gene matches: 10. CDR1 is PRHDT, CDR2 FYEKMQ, per germline (reference sequence). The CDR3 DNA reads as TGTGCCAGCAGCTTCCGGACTAGCGGGATGTTTGGGTACAATGAGCAGTTCTTC. Amino acids: CASSFRTSGMFGYNEQFF.

The V and J genes are TRBV27 and TRBJ1-2; 10 nucleotides match TRBD1. The CDR3 has 16 residues. The trim removed 6 bases at V and 8 bases at J, leaving 15 bases unmatched. Germline CDR1 and CDR2: MNHEY and SMNVEV (reference sequence). CDR3 DNA sequence: TGTGCCAGCAGCGTGACAGGGGGCGCGTCTAATGAGGGCTACACCTTC. It specifies CASSVTGGASNEGYTF.

A note on this clonotype: One junction end does not reproduce the germline sequence, and a read error may be involved. V gene TRBV7-9 combines with J gene TRBJ2-1; D is uncertain. CDR1 is SEHNR, CDR2 FQNEAQ, per germline (reference sequence). The CDR3 has 16 residues. DNA for the CDR3: TGTGCCAGCAGCCCGTTCCCGAAATACTCCGACAATGAGCAGTTCTTC. Protein product: CASSPFPKYSDNEQFF.

The J gene is TRBJ1-3, the V gene TRBV19; a possible D gene is TRBD1 (5 bases). Germline V gene lookup returns CDR1 LNHDA and CDR2 SQIVND (reference sequence). Trimming took off 5 bases at V and 1 base at J, with 12 bases between the two ends. The CDR3 is made up of 15 amino acids. The CDR3 nucleotides are TGTGCCAGTAGTCCCCACCAGGGTTCTGGAAACACCATATATTTT. It encodes CASSPHQGSGNTIYF.

V gene TRBV7-9 combines with J gene TRBJ2-1; perhaps TRBD1 as D (5 bases). Trimming took off 5 bases at V and 6 bases at J, with 11 bases between the two ends. CDR1 is SEHNR, CDR2 FQNEAQ, per germline (reference sequence). This CDR3 comprises 13 residues. CDR3 sequence reads: CASSPSGANEQFF. In DNA, the CDR3 is TGTGCCAGCAGCCCCAGTGGGGCCAATGAGCAGTTCTTC.

The V call is TRBV20-1, the J call TRBJ2-5; the D gene is possibly TRBD2 (6 bases). The ends were cut back, 6 bases at V and 8 bases at J, with 13 bases in the middle. The CDR3 sequence is 11 residues long. Per germline, CDR1 DFQATT and CDR2 SNEGSKA (reference sequence). The CDR3 reads CSARLGDTQYF. The CDR3 bases are TGCAGTGCCAGACTAGGGGATACCCAGTACTTC.

This CDR3 reads CASSSNTGVGEQYF. CDR3 DNA sequence: TGTGCCAGCAGCTCAAATACGGGAGTGGGAGAGCAGTACTTC. This sequence joins TRBV12-3 or TRBV12-4 and TRBJ2-7; D possibly corresponds to TRBD2 (6 bases). This CDR3 is 14 amino acids long. V was clipped by 6 bases and J by 7 bases, with 19 bases between them.

This chain joins TRBV19 and TRBJ2-1; a weak D match, TRBD1 (6 bases). CDR1 and CDR2 from the germline V gene are LNHDA and SQIVND (reference sequence). The V end lost 5 bases, the J end lost 9 bases, and 20 bases lay between the germline ends. The CDR3 consists of 15 residues. The CDR3, as DNA: TGTGCCAGTAGTTATACGACAGGCCGTGGAAGTGAGCAGTTCTTC. This translates into CASSYTTGRGSEQFF.

The J gene is TRBJ2-3, the V gene TRBV19; D not resolved. The V end lost 6 bases, the J end lost 8 bases, and 12 bases lay between the germline ends. Germline values: CDR1 LNHDA, CDR2 SQIVND (reference sequence). This CDR3 spans 12 amino acids. CDR3 amino acids: CASSTLSATQYF. DNA of the CDR3: TGTGCCAGTAGCACGCTCTCAGCTACGCAGTATTTT.

J is TRBJ2-2 and V is TRBV28; a possible D gene is TRBD2 (5 bases). CDR1 is MDHEN, CDR2 SYDVKM, per germline. The CDR3 totals 16 residues. Trimming stripped 4 bases from V and 4 bases from J, with 16 bases between. For the CDR3, the DNA is TGTGCCAGCAGTTCCCTAACCCCTGCGGGCACCGGGGAGCTGTTTTTT. It encodes CASSSLTPAGTGELFF.

This clonotype was picked up one time. The chain uses TRBV20-1 and TRBJ1-2; no definite D call. Germline V CDR1 and CDR2: DFQATT, SNEGSKA (reference sequence). The length of the CDR3 is 13 residues. V was pared by 2 bases and J by 3 bases, with 10 bases between. The CDR3 DNA reads TGCAGTGCTAGATCCTCTCTCGACTATGGCTACACCTTC. Translating it yields CSARSSLDYGYTF.

The chain combines TRBV12-3 or TRBV12-4 with TRBJ2-2, with 8 bases identical to TRBD2. The CDR3 is made up of 15 amino acids. After removal of 4 bases from V and 6 bases from J, the junction contained 7 bases not matched to a gene. In DNA form, the CDR3 reads TGTGCCAGCAGTTATATAGCGGGGAAAGCCGGGGAGCTGTTTTTT. Translated, it gives CASSYIAGKAGELFF.

This chain joins TRBV4-3 and TRBJ2-1, with D maybe TRBD2 (6 bases). The CDR3 runs 15 residues. Trimming pared 2 bases from V and 10 bases from J, leaving 18 bases between. Looked up from germline, CDR1 is LGHNA and CDR2 is YSLEER. The CDR3 DNA reads TGCGCCAGCAGCCAACGGTACCGGGAGATGGACGAGCAGTTCTTC. It encodes CASSQRYREMDEQFF.

The V call is TRBV3-1, the J call TRBJ2-7; tentative D call: TRBD2 (6 bases). There are 14 residues in the CDR3. Germline V gene lookup returns CDR1 LGHDT and CDR2 YNNKEL (reference sequence). V was pared by 0 bases and J by 6 bases, with 12 bases between. The CDR3, as DNA: TGTGCCAGCAGCCAAGAGCAGGCGGGACGCGAGCAGTACTTC. Its translation: CASSQEQAGREQYF.

The table lists this clonotype with a count of one. The chain links TRBV3-1 to TRBJ1-1; the D gene is possibly TRBD1 (5 bases). Trimming took 8 bases from V and 0 from J, leaving 13 bases between them. Germline CDR1 and CDR2: LGHDT and YNNKEL (reference sequence). The CDR3 loop spans 14 amino acids. The CDR3 nucleotides are TGTGCCAGCGGAGGTGGGGGGGTGAACACTGAAGCTTTCTTT. It is translated as CASGGGGVNTEAFF.

The V call is TRBV6-6, the J call TRBJ1-2; perhaps TRBD1 as D (5 bases). In germline, CDR1 is MNHNY, CDR2 SVGAGI (reference sequence). The CDR3 sequence is 15 residues long. V was cut by 2 bases and J by 6 bases, with 16 bases left in between. The CDR3 sequence is CASSYVPTAGDGYTF. The CDR3, as DNA: TGTGCCAGCAGTTACGTCCCCACAGCGGGGGATGGCTACACCTTC.

This clonotype was found once. The rearrangement joins TRBV3-1 to TRBJ2-7; the D gene is possibly TRBD1 (6 bases). The CDR3 is made up of 12 amino acids. V was pared by 5 bases and J by 4 bases, with 9 bases between. Germline loops: CDR1 LGHDT, CDR2 YNNKEL (reference sequence). The CDR3 protein is CASSEGGYEQYF. CDR3 coding DNA: TGTGCCAGCAGCGAAGGGGGTTACGAGCAGTACTTC.

V and J are TRBV7-3 and TRBJ2-7, with 10 bases that match TRBD1. V shed 5 bases and J 5 bases; nucleotides not matched to a gene: 6. This CDR3 has 14 residues. Germline V gene sequence: CDR1 SGHTA, CDR2 FQGTGA. CDR3 region: CASSLVGTGDEQYF. Here the CDR3 DNA reads TGTGCCAGCAGCCTCGTCGGGACAGGGGACGAGCAGTACTTC. Based on the CDR3 plus reference TRBV7-3 and TRBJ2-7, the full variable domain is GAGVSQTPSNKVTEKGKYVELRCDPISGHTALYWYRQSLGQGPEFLIYFQGTGAADDSGLPNDRFFAVRPEGSVSTLKIQRTERGDSAVYLCASSLVGTGDEQYFGPGTRLTVT.

This sequence joins TRBV1 and TRBJ1-1; the table gives TRBD1 as D, unverified against the DNA. TRBV1 is tagged as a pseudogene. This CDR3 contains 16 residues. The CDR3 sequence: CTSRPGAWRMNTEAFF. The CDR3 DNA reads as TGCACCAGCAGACCGGGAGCCTGGAGGATGAACACTGAAGCTTTCTTT.

This clonotype was seen only a few times. The V and J genes are TRBV3-1 and TRBJ1-2; D ambiguous. The CDR3 length is 14 residues. The germline gives CDR1 LGHDT, CDR2 YNNKEL (reference sequence). Trimming took off 11 bases at V and 5 bases at J, with 21 bases between the two ends. The CDR3 region is CAAGNHWSDYGYTF. CDR3 coding DNA: TGTGCCGCCGGGAACCACTGGAGCGATTATGGCTACACCTTC.

The rearrangement uses TRBV5-1 and TRBJ1-2, with 8 bases fitting TRBD1. With V trimmed by 2 bases and J by 1 base, 13 bases remained unmatched. The CDR3 contains 18 residues. CDR1 and CDR2 (germline): SGHRS, YFSETQ. This CDR3 is CASSLHQGANQNNYGYTF. For the CDR3, the DNA is TGCGCCAGCAGCTTACACCAGGGGGCGAATCAGAATAACTATGGCTACACCTTC.

The CDR3 spells CASSPQVNYGYTF. CDR3 DNA: TGTGCCAGCAGCCCTCAGGTCAACTATGGCTACACCTTC. This chain uses TRBV11-1 with TRBJ1-2; D unclear. The V gene's germline CDR1 is SGHAT and CDR2 FQDESV (reference sequence). The CDR3 spans 13 residues. V was cut by 5 bases and J by 2 bases, with 9 bases left in between.

The V gene is TRBV24-1, the J gene TRBJ2-3, with a tentative D call TRBD2 (5 bases). This CDR3 has 15 amino acids. The germline CDR1 and CDR2 sequences are KGHDR and SFDVKD. Trimming left V 3 bases short and J 5 bases short, with 14 bases between. DNA for the CDR3: TGTGCCACCAGTGATGGAGGTGGCATCTTAGATACGCAGTATTTT. It is translated as CATSDGGGILDTQYF.